Shown below are 16 T cell receptor beta chains from a single sample sequenced in a study of T cells after yellow fever vaccination. TCRdb re-analysed the 5' RACE reads in MiXCR, keeping a single row per CDR3 protein. The repertoire has under 300,000 distinct CDR3 sequences, around 7% of them found once; the top ten carry about 0.9%. Sequenced here: CD4+ T cells sorted from PBMCs, sampled 15 days after the yellow fever booster vaccination. These receptors all come from a man under 40 who received the YFV17D yellow fever vaccine.

This clonotype was observed at least ten times. The chain uses TRBV7-2 and TRBJ1-4; the D gene is possibly TRBD1 (6 bases). CDR1 is SGHTA and CDR2 is FQGNSA in the germline V gene. The V and J ends lost 5 bases and 5 bases respectively, with 15 bases between them. This CDR3 comprises 15 residues. The CDR3 is CASSQGSGANEKLFF. The DNA for the CDR3 is TGTGCCAGCAGCCAGGGATCGGGGGCAAATGAAAAACTGTTTTTT.

This clonotype was seen at least ten times. V usage is TRBV3-1 and J usage is TRBJ1-5, with TRBD1 as a possible D gene (5 bases). CDR3 length: 15 residues. Germline loops: CDR1 LGHDT, CDR2 YNNKEL (reference sequence). The V gene lost 4 bases and the J gene lost 2 bases, with 12 bases spanning the gap. The CDR3 DNA reads TGTGCCAGCAGCCTGGGGCAGGGAGGCAATCAGCCCCAGCATTTT. The encoded protein is CASSLGQGGNQPQHF.

The sample holds many counts of this clonotype. This sequence joins TRBV5-1 and TRBJ2-7; D possibly corresponds to TRBD1 (6 bases). Per the germline V gene, CDR1 is SGHRS and CDR2 is YFSETQ. The CDR3 totals 12 residues. V was shortened by 2 bases and J by 5 bases, with 8 bases between the two germline ends. The CDR3 bases are TGCGCCAGCAGCTTTAACAGGGACGAGCAGTACTTC. Translating gives CASSFNRDEQYF.

Only a few counts were recorded for this clonotype. This chain joins TRBV11-2 and TRBJ2-3; D not certain. V lost 3 bases, J lost 10 bases, and 8 bases lay in between. Per the germline V gene, CDR1 is SGHAT and CDR2 is FQNNGV. CDR3 length equals 11 residues. CDR3 coding DNA: TGTGCCAGCAGCTTGGAAAGGGCGCAGTATTTT. It yields the protein CASSLERAQYF.

In this sample, this clonotype turned up a few times. The genes are TRBV7-2 and TRBJ2-3; TRBD2 agrees at 10 bases. The CDR3 contains 16 residues. Germline V gives CDR1 SGHTA, CDR2 FQGNSA. V lost 4 bases, J lost 3 bases, and 7 bases stayed unmatched. This CDR3 is CASSSRGSGGTDTQYF. The CDR3 DNA is TGTGCCAGCAGCTCGCGGGGTAGCGGGGGGACAGATACGCAGTATTTT.

Many counts were recorded for this clonotype. V is TRBV9 and J is TRBJ1-1; the D gene is possibly TRBD1 (6 bases). Trimming left V 2 bases short and J 5 bases short, with 10 bases between. This CDR3 comprises 13 residues. The germline CDR1 and CDR2 sequences are SGDLS and YYNGEE. DNA for the CDR3: TGTGCCAGCAGCGTGGGGGGCATGACTGAAGCTTTCTTT. Translation: CASSVGGMTEAFF.

This clonotype was detected only a few times. The gene calls are TRBV7-3 and TRBJ2-1, with 8 bases aligning to TRBD1. Germline trimming cut 3 bases from V and 6 bases from J; bases unmatched to any gene: 7. Looked up from germline, CDR1 is SGHTA and CDR2 is FQGTGA. CDR3 length: 15 residues. CDR3 in amino acids: CASSFGTGRANEQFF. The CDR3 nucleotides are TGTGCCAGCAGCTTCGGGACAGGCCGGGCCAATGAGCAGTTCTTC.

The table lists this clonotype with many counts. V gene TRBV7-9 combines with J gene TRBJ2-1; D remains ambiguous. The V gene lost 5 bases and the J gene lost 8 bases, with 10 bases spanning the gap. Germline loops: CDR1 SEHNR, CDR2 FQNEAQ (reference sequence). The CDR3 length is 12 residues. The DNA for the CDR3 is TGTGCCAGCAGCCGATATAGGGATGAGCAGTTCTTC. Amino acid sequence: CASSRYRDEQFF.

This clonotype appeared a few times. The chain couples TRBV9 to TRBJ1-5; the D is unclear. Germline CDR1 SGDLS, CDR2 YYNGEE. The CDR3 spans 13 residues. V was clipped by 0 bases and J by 7 bases, with 8 bases between them. The CDR3 sequence: CASSVAVGQPQHF. The CDR3 DNA reads as TGTGCCAGCAGCGTAGCTGTCGGACAGCCCCAGCATTTT.

This clonotype was seen only a few times. J is TRBJ1-2 and V is TRBV5-1, with D maybe TRBD1 (6 bases). Deletions cut 0 bases from V and 0 bases from J, with 6 bases between. Germline values: CDR1 SGHRS, CDR2 YFSETQ. This CDR3 is built from 14 residues. In nucleotides, the CDR3 is TGCGCCAGCAGCTTGGACAGGGCTAACTATGGCTACACCTTC. It translates to CASSLDRANYGYTF.

This clonotype was counted a few times. The J gene is TRBJ2-3, the V gene TRBV7-9, with 9 positions matching TRBD2. CDR3 length: 16 amino acids. Trimming removed 5 bases from V and 2 bases from J; junction bases left unmatched: 8. Germline lookup yields CDR1 SEHNR and CDR2 FQNEAQ (reference sequence). This CDR3 is CASSPRGGGNTDTQYF. The CDR3 nucleotides read TGTGCCAGCAGCCCTCGCGGGGGGGGCAACACAGATACGCAGTATTTT.

This clonotype has just a few counts. The chain joins TRBV20-1 to TRBJ2-5, with 10 positions matching TRBD2. The CDR3 is 16 amino acids. Germline V CDR1 and CDR2: DFQATT, SNEGSKA (reference sequence). After removal of 0 bases from V and 1 base from J, the junction contained 5 bases not matched to a gene. The DNA of the CDR3 is TGCAGTGCTAGAGACCAGCGGGAGGGCCTCCAAGAGACCCAGTACTTC. Protein: CSARDQREGLQETQYF.

This chain connects TRBV30 to TRBJ2-2; D not certain. The CDR3 has 13 residues. Germline CDR1 is GTSNPN and CDR2 is SVGIG (reference sequence). Trimming cost V 3 bases and J 7 bases, with 12 bases left between them. As DNA, the CDR3 is TGTGCCTGGAGCTCCGTCCCGGTCGGGGAGCTGTTTTTT. Translated: CAWSSVPVGELFF.

The chain uses TRBV2 and TRBJ2-7; D is possibly TRBD2 (5 bases). The germline gives CDR1 SNHLY, CDR2 FYNNEI. CDR3 length equals 16 residues. V was clipped by 1 base and J by 1 base, with 14 bases between them. The CDR3 loop is CASSEGSTRGSYEQYF. The CDR3 DNA reads as TGTGCCAGCAGTGAAGGGTCCACACGGGGTTCCTACGAGCAGTACTTC. Supplemented by reference TRBV2 and TRBJ2-7, the full variable domain reads EPEVTQTPSHQVTQMGQEVILRCVPISNHLYFYWYRQILGQKVEFLVSFYNNEISEKSEIFDDQFSVERPDGSNFTLKIRSTKLEDSAMYFCASSEGSTRGSYEQYFGPGTRLTVT.

This clonotype was observed a handful of times. The rearrangement links TRBV29-1 to TRBJ2-3; TRBD1 matches 7 bases. With V trimmed by 0 bases and J by 11 bases, 8 bases remained unmatched. This CDR3 is built from 13 residues. Germline CDR1 is SQVTM and CDR2 is ANQGSEA. The CDR3 DNA reads TGCAGCGTTGAAGATGGGGGACAGTCACTGCAGTATTTT. Its protein is CSVEDGGQSLQYF.

This chain joins TRBV20-1 and TRBJ2-3; 10 bases are a match to TRBD2. Trimming took 4 bases from V and 8 from J; bases not matched to a gene: 9. Germline CDR1 reads DFQATT; CDR2 reads SNEGSKA (reference sequence). This CDR3 is 14 amino acids long. The CDR3 region is CSAIQAGGRLTQYF. The CDR3, as DNA: TGCAGTGCTATCCAAGCGGGAGGGCGGCTTACGCAGTATTTT.